Below are 5 T cell receptor beta chains sequenced from a single sample in a study of T cell responses to AZD1222 COVID-19 vaccine. TCRdb's table, derived via immunoSEQ multiplex PCR, lists solely in-frame clones and lacks some. The sample yields some 54,000 clones, 87% seen once. This specimen consisted of peripheral blood, obtained on day 0 of AZD1222 vaccination. The source is an adult in good health.

The CDR3 is CASSSPQGAQGGYTF. CDR3 in DNA: TGTGCCAGCAGCTCACCCCAGGGGGCTCAGGGTGGCTACACCTTC. This chain uses TRBV5-4 with TRBJ1-2; 8 bases fit TRBD1. Trimming took 3 bases from V and 7 from J; bases not matched to a gene: 11. In germline, CDR1 is SGHNT, CDR2 YYREEE (reference sequence). This CDR3 is built from 15 residues.

The chain uses TRBV6-5 and TRBJ2-7, with 9 nucleotides matching TRBD1. The CDR3 sequence is 14 residues long. With V trimmed by 10 bases and J by 4 bases, 11 bases remained unmatched. In germline, CDR1 is MNHEY, CDR2 SVGAGI. CDR3: CAKQKDRGSYEQYF. The CDR3 DNA is TGTGCCAAACAGAAGGACAGGGGATCATACGAGCAGTACTTC.

The chain employs TRBV11-2 and TRBJ2-1; no clear D. This CDR3 spans 16 amino acids. Germline V gives CDR1 SGHAT, CDR2 FQNNGV. Trimming cost V 2 bases and J 0 bases, with 11 bases left between them. The CDR3 DNA is TGTGCCAGCAGCTTAAGTGGCCCCAGCTCCTACAATGAGCAGTTCTTC. Protein: CASSLSGPSSYNEQFF.

The chain's CDR3 is CASSLDWGGNTEAFF. CDR3 coding DNA: TGTGCCAGCAGCTTGGATTGGGGGGGGAACACTGAAGCTTTCTTT. The rearrangement joins TRBV5-4 to TRBJ1-1; tentatively, D is TRBD1 (5 bases). Looked up from germline, CDR1 is SGHNT and CDR2 is YYREEE (reference sequence). The CDR3 spans 15 residues. Between the trimmed V and J ends, which lost 0 bases and 1 base, there was a span of 10 bases.

The rearrangement joins TRBV6-5 to TRBJ1-5, with TRBD1 matching over 9 bases. Germline CDR1 is MNHEY and CDR2 is SVGAGI. The CDR3 runs to 13 residues. The trim removed 8 bases at V and 5 bases at J, leaving 4 bases unmatched. This chain's CDR3 is CASGRTGDQPQHF. DNA for the CDR3: TGTGCCAGCGGCCGGACAGGGGATCAGCCCCAGCATTTT.